A selection of T cell receptor beta chains follows, all from one sample in a study of patients and donors after allogeneic stem cell transplantation. TCRdb re-derived calls from the RT-PCR reads in MiXCR, one entry per CDR3 protein. Here the sample spans tens of thousands of distinct CDR3 sequences, roughly 4.9% being singletons. Material: blood, either unsorted or a sorted T cell fraction (not recorded which). The source is a human donor who was either an allogeneic HSCT recipient or a stem cell or donor lymphocyte infusion donor (not recorded which). It is not recorded whose cells these are; they may come from a transplant donor. Both conserved end residues are part of each CDR3. D genes are given only for firm matches. A row's size may be missing; if present it is once, few, many or a size class.

v_gene: TRBV7-9
j_gene: TRBJ2-7
abundance: few
d_gene: -
CDR3nt: TGTGCCAGCAGCTTCAGCTCAGGGCCCGAGCAGTACTTC
CDR3aa: CASSFSSGPEQYF

v_gene: TRBV6-1
j_gene: TRBJ1-2
abundance: -
d_gene: TRBD1
CDR3nt: TGTGCCAGCAGCGAGGACAGGGTCTATGGCCACACCTTC
CDR3aa: CASSEDRVYGHTF

v_gene: TRBV9
j_gene: TRBJ2-7
abundance: many
d_gene: TRBD1
CDR3nt: TGTGCCAGCAGCCCCCCGGGGACAGACTACGAGCAGTACTTC
CDR3aa: CASSPPGTDYEQYF

v_gene: TRBV29-1
j_gene: TRBJ2-5
abundance: many
d_gene: TRBD1
CDR3nt: TGCAGCGTTGGGGGGGGACAGGGCTTAAGGACCCAGTACTTC
CDR3aa: CSVGGGQGLRTQYF

v_gene: TRBV28
j_gene: TRBJ1-1
abundance: few
d_gene: -
CDR3nt: TGTGCCAGTAAAATAGGGGGACGAACTGAAGCTTTCTTT
CDR3aa: CASKIGGRTEAFF

v_gene: TRBV9
j_gene: TRBJ2-7
abundance: many
d_gene: TRBD2
CDR3nt: TGTGCCAGCAGCGCGAGGGGAGGGCGCGAGCAGTACTTC
CDR3aa: CASSARGGREQYF

v_gene: TRBV10-3
j_gene: TRBJ2-7
abundance: many
d_gene: -
CDR3nt: TGTGCCATCAGTGAGCTTCCCTTGGCGGTAAGCTCCTACGAGCAGTACTTC
CDR3aa: CAISELPLAVSSYEQYF

v_gene: TRBV27
j_gene: TRBJ2-7
abundance: -
d_gene: -
CDR3nt: TGTGCCAGCAGTTTAAGGGAGTTTACCTACGAGCAGTACTTC
CDR3aa: CASSLREFTYEQYF

v_gene: TRBV2
j_gene: TRBJ2-7
abundance: many
d_gene: -
CDR3nt: TGTGCCAGTAGCATCCAGGGGTCCACCTACGAGCAGTACTTC
CDR3aa: CASSIQGSTYEQYF

v_gene: TRBV19
j_gene: TRBJ1-6
abundance: many
d_gene: -
CDR3nt: TGTGCCAGTAGTATGGGCAGGGGCACTTCACCCCTCCACTTT
CDR3aa: CASSMGRGTSPLHF

v_gene: TRBV20-1
j_gene: TRBJ1-6
abundance: many
d_gene: -
CDR3nt: TGCAGTGCTAGCGGGAGGGACTTAATTAATTCACCCCTCCACTTT
CDR3aa: CSASGRDLINSPLHF

v_gene: TRBV12-3/TRBV12-4
j_gene: TRBJ2-3
abundance: many
d_gene: -
CDR3nt: TGTGCCAGCAGTAAGTCAACTAGTAACCCAGATACGCAGTATTTT
CDR3aa: CASSKSTSNPDTQYF

v_gene: TRBV20-1
j_gene: TRBJ2-2
abundance: -
d_gene: TRBD2
CDR3nt: TGCAGTGCTAGCAGACTAGCGGATAACACCGGGGAGCTGTTTTTT
CDR3aa: CSASRLADNTGELFF

v_gene: TRBV19
j_gene: TRBJ2-5
abundance: many
d_gene: -
CDR3nt: TGTGCCAGTAAGCCCCAGGGAGGGACCCAGTACTTC
CDR3aa: CASKPQGGTQYF

v_gene: TRBV12-3/TRBV12-4
j_gene: TRBJ2-6
abundance: many
d_gene: -
CDR3nt: TGTGCCAGCAGTCCCAGGGTGCTCGCCAACGTCCTGACTTTC
CDR3aa: CASSPRVLANVLTF

v_gene: TRBV11-2
j_gene: TRBJ1-2
abundance: -
d_gene: -
CDR3nt: TGTGCCAGCAGCCCGATGTTAACTAACTATGGCTACACCTTC
CDR3aa: CASSPMLTNYGYTF

v_gene: TRBV18
j_gene: TRBJ1-1
abundance: once
d_gene: TRBD1
CDR3nt: TGTGCCAGCTCACAAAGGGGGCTGAGGGCTTTCTTT
CDR3aa: CASSQRGLRAFF

v_gene: TRBV7-8
j_gene: TRBJ1-6
abundance: many
d_gene: -
CDR3nt: TGTGCCAGCGGGTTGCGGGGCGCGAGTAATTCACCCCTCCACTTT
CDR3aa: CASGLRGASNSPLHF

v_gene: TRBV7-7
j_gene: TRBJ2-2
abundance: many
d_gene: -
CDR3nt: TGTGCCAGCAGCGGGGAGGAGCGCCGGAGAGGAACCGGGGAGCTGTTTTTT
CDR3aa: CASSGEERRRGTGELFF

v_gene: TRBV27
j_gene: TRBJ2-1
abundance: -
d_gene: TRBD2
CDR3nt: TGTGCCAGCAGAGGTAGCGGGAGGGTGGATGAGCAGTTCTTC
CDR3aa: CASRGSGRVDEQFF

v_gene: TRBV19
j_gene: TRBJ1-2
abundance: many
d_gene: TRBD1
CDR3nt: TGTGCCAGTAGTATTGGGACAGTGCCCGGCTACACCTTC
CDR3aa: CASSIGTVPGYTF

v_gene: TRBV6-5
j_gene: TRBJ1-2
abundance: many
d_gene: -
CDR3nt: TGTGCCAGCAGTTACTCCGTCGGTGCAGGAAGAGGCTATGGCTACACCTTC
CDR3aa: CASSYSVGAGRGYGYTF

v_gene: TRBV28
j_gene: TRBJ1-1
abundance: -
d_gene: TRBD1
CDR3nt: TGTGCCAGCAGTTTTACGGGACAGGGGGCGAGCAACACTGAAGCTTTCTTT
CDR3aa: CASSFTGQGASNTEAFF

v_gene: TRBV12-5
j_gene: TRBJ2-7
abundance: many
d_gene: TRBD1
CDR3nt: TGTGCTAGTGGCCGGGACAGCTCCTACGAGCAGTACTTC
CDR3aa: CASGRDSSYEQYF

v_gene: TRBV5-1
j_gene: TRBJ2-1
abundance: many
d_gene: TRBD2
CDR3nt: TGCGCCAGCAGCTTGACTAGCGTTTCCTACAATGAGCAGTTCTTC
CDR3aa: CASSLTSVSYNEQFF

v_gene: TRBV5-1
j_gene: TRBJ1-1
abundance: many
d_gene: -
CDR3nt: TGCGCCAGCAGCCCCCTCGGCGGGCAGAACACTGAAGCTTTCTTT
CDR3aa: CASSPLGGQNTEAFF

v_gene: TRBV11-2
j_gene: TRBJ2-1
abundance: many
d_gene: TRBD2
CDR3nt: TGTGCCAGCAGCTCCCGTAGCGGGGGCTCCTACAATGAGCAGTTCTTC
CDR3aa: CASSSRSGGSYNEQFF

v_gene: TRBV20-1
j_gene: TRBJ1-1
abundance: many
d_gene: -
CDR3nt: TGCAGTGCTAGCCTGGTGTCCGGACAGCTTGAAGCTTTCTTT
CDR3aa: CSASLVSGQLEAFF

v_gene: TRBV5-1
j_gene: TRBJ2-1
abundance: medium-sized
d_gene: TRBD2
CDR3nt: TGCGCCAGCAACGCGGGAGGGGGTTACAATGAGCAGTTCTTC
CDR3aa: CASNAGGGYNEQFF

v_gene: TRBV20-1
j_gene: TRBJ2-1
abundance: -
d_gene: TRBD1
CDR3nt: TGCAGTGCTAGTCGGTGGGGACAGGACGATGAGCAGTTCTTC
CDR3aa: CSASRWGQDDEQFF

v_gene: TRBV5-5
j_gene: TRBJ1-4
abundance: many
d_gene: -
CDR3nt: TGTGCCAGCAGCGCCCTTGGTGAAAAACTGTTTTTT
CDR3aa: CASSALGEKLFF

v_gene: TRBV7-8
j_gene: TRBJ2-5
abundance: few
d_gene: TRBD2
CDR3nt: TGTGCCAGCAGCGTACGACTAGCGGGGGACCAAGAGACCCAGTACTTC
CDR3aa: CASSVRLAGDQETQYF

v_gene: TRBV9
j_gene: TRBJ1-2
abundance: -
d_gene: -
CDR3nt: TGTGCCAGCAGCGTAGAGGGCAGGGCTAACTATGGCTACACCTTC
CDR3aa: CASSVEGRANYGYTF

v_gene: TRBV11-2
j_gene: TRBJ2-2
abundance: medium-sized
d_gene: TRBD2
CDR3nt: TGTGCCAGCAGCTTAACAGGGCCCAGGACTAGCGGGAACACCGGGGAGCTGTTTTTT
CDR3aa: CASSLTGPRTSGNTGELFF

v_gene: TRBV20-1
j_gene: TRBJ2-7
abundance: many
d_gene: -
CDR3nt: TGCAGTGCTAGAGATGGGTTCCGGGACATCTCCTACGAGCAGTACTTC
CDR3aa: CSARDGFRDISYEQYF

v_gene: TRBV5-1
j_gene: TRBJ1-5
abundance: few
d_gene: -
CDR3nt: TGCGCCAGCAGCTTCGACGGATTTAGCAATCAGCCCCAGCATTTT
CDR3aa: CASSFDGFSNQPQHF

v_gene: TRBV28
j_gene: TRBJ2-3
abundance: many
d_gene: -
CDR3nt: TGTGCCAGCAGGGGGGGACTCCTAGCGCTAAGCACAGATACGCAGTATTTT
CDR3aa: CASRGGLLALSTDTQYF

v_gene: TRBV3-1
j_gene: TRBJ2-5
abundance: many
d_gene: -
CDR3nt: TGTGCCAGCAGCCAAGATCTGAGAGAAAATGCGGGGGAGACCCAGTACTTC
CDR3aa: CASSQDLRENAGETQYF

v_gene: TRBV5-1
j_gene: TRBJ1-4
abundance: many
d_gene: -
CDR3nt: TGCGCCAGCAGCCCGGGGGCCAGGGGAGAGAAAAAACTGTTTTTT
CDR3aa: CASSPGARGEKKLFF

v_gene: TRBV20-1
j_gene: TRBJ2-5
abundance: few
d_gene: -
CDR3nt: TGCAGTGCTAGATCTGGAGAACAAGGGGAGACCCAGTACTTC
CDR3aa: CSARSGEQGETQYF

v_gene: TRBV5-4
j_gene: TRBJ2-3
abundance: -
d_gene: TRBD2
CDR3nt: TGTGCCAGCAGCTTGCTAGCGGGGGGGCCCACAGATACGCAGTATTTT
CDR3aa: CASSLLAGGPTDTQYF

v_gene: TRBV7-2
j_gene: TRBJ2-7
abundance: few
d_gene: -
CDR3nt: TGTGCCAGCTCCCCGCAGCCCGGGGGAACCGAGCAGTACTTC
CDR3aa: CASSPQPGGTEQYF

v_gene: TRBV6-1
j_gene: TRBJ2-7
abundance: -
d_gene: -
CDR3nt: TGTGCCAGCACCCGACAGAGCTCCTACGAGCAGTACTTC
CDR3aa: CASTRQSSYEQYF

v_gene: TRBV20-1
j_gene: TRBJ2-5
abundance: many
d_gene: -
CDR3nt: TGCAGTGCTAGAGATCGGTATAGAAGCGAAGAGACCCAGTACTTC
CDR3aa: CSARDRYRSEETQYF

v_gene: TRBV5-1
j_gene: TRBJ2-3
abundance: many
d_gene: TRBD1
CDR3nt: TGCGCCAGCAGCCACCGAGACAGGGATCCAGATACGCAGTATTTT
CDR3aa: CASSHRDRDPDTQYF

v_gene: TRBV20-1
j_gene: TRBJ2-7
abundance: many
d_gene: TRBD2
CDR3nt: TGCAGTGCCATCTGGACTAGCGGGAGGCCCTACGAGCAGTACTTC
CDR3aa: CSAIWTSGRPYEQYF

v_gene: TRBV19
j_gene: TRBJ2-6
abundance: many
d_gene: TRBD2
CDR3nt: TGTGCCAGTAGCCCAGCGGGGGCCTTCTCTGGGGCCAACGTCCTGACTTTC
CDR3aa: CASSPAGAFSGANVLTF

v_gene: TRBV9
j_gene: TRBJ2-3
abundance: -
d_gene: -
CDR3nt: TGTGCCAGCAGCGTAATGGGCCGGGATACGCAGTATTTT
CDR3aa: CASSVMGRDTQYF

v_gene: TRBV12-3/TRBV12-4
j_gene: TRBJ2-3
abundance: many
d_gene: -
CDR3nt: TGTGCCAGCAGTTTAGGATTCGCGGAGGGGGGTACGCAGTATTTT
CDR3aa: CASSLGFAEGGTQYF

v_gene: TRBV7-2
j_gene: TRBJ1-3
abundance: many
d_gene: -
CDR3nt: TGTGCCAGCAGCCCCGACGGCTCAGGAAGGACCATATATTTT
CDR3aa: CASSPDGSGRTIYF

v_gene: TRBV2
j_gene: TRBJ2-1
abundance: many
d_gene: -
CDR3nt: TGTGCCAGCAGTGATGAACAGTATGAGCAGTTCTTC
CDR3aa: CASSDEQYEQFF

v_gene: TRBV28
j_gene: TRBJ2-1
abundance: few
d_gene: -
CDR3nt: TGTGCCAGCAGTTTATATGAATCGGATCGGGGTTCCTACAATGAGCAGTTCTTC
CDR3aa: CASSLYESDRGSYNEQFF

v_gene: TRBV7-8
j_gene: TRBJ2-6
abundance: many
d_gene: -
CDR3nt: TGTGCCAGCAGCTTTCAGGGAACCTACTCTGGGGCCAACGTCCTGACTTTC
CDR3aa: CASSFQGTYSGANVLTF

v_gene: TRBV30
j_gene: TRBJ2-5
abundance: few
d_gene: -
CDR3nt: TGTGCCTGGAGTACGGACAGACCCCACCAAGAGACCCAGTACTTC
CDR3aa: CAWSTDRPHQETQYF

v_gene: TRBV20-1
j_gene: TRBJ2-1
abundance: many
d_gene: -
CDR3nt: TGCAGTGCCGCAAACAATGAGCAGTTCTTC
CDR3aa: CSAANNEQFF

v_gene: TRBV5-1
j_gene: TRBJ1-1
abundance: few
d_gene: -
CDR3nt: TGCGCCAGCAGCTTGGAGTACGGACATAAGAACACTGAAGCTTTCTTT
CDR3aa: CASSLEYGHKNTEAFF

v_gene: TRBV3-1
j_gene: TRBJ1-2
abundance: many
d_gene: TRBD1
CDR3nt: TGTGCCAGCAGCTACCGGACAGGGGGGACCACCTTC
CDR3aa: CASSYRTGGTTF

v_gene: TRBV19
j_gene: TRBJ2-1
abundance: many
d_gene: TRBD1
CDR3nt: TGTGCCAGTAGTAGGGGACAGGGAGTTAGCAATGAGCAGTTCTTC
CDR3aa: CASSRGQGVSNEQFF

v_gene: TRBV6-1
j_gene: TRBJ2-7
abundance: many
d_gene: -
CDR3nt: TGTGCCAGCCCAAAAAGCCAACCCGTACCCTACGAGCAGTACTTC
CDR3aa: CASPKSQPVPYEQYF